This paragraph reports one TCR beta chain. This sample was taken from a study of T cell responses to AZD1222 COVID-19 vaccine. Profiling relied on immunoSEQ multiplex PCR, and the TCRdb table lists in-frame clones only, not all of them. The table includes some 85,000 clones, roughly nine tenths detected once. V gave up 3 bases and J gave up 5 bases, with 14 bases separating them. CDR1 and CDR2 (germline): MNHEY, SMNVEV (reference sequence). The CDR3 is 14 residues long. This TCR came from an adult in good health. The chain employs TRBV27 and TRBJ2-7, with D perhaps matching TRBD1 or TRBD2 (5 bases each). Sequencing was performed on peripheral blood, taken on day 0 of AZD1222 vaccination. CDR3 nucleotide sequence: TGTGCCAGCAGTTTTGTTGCTAGAGGGGACGAGCAGTACTTC. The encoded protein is CASSFVARGDEQYF.